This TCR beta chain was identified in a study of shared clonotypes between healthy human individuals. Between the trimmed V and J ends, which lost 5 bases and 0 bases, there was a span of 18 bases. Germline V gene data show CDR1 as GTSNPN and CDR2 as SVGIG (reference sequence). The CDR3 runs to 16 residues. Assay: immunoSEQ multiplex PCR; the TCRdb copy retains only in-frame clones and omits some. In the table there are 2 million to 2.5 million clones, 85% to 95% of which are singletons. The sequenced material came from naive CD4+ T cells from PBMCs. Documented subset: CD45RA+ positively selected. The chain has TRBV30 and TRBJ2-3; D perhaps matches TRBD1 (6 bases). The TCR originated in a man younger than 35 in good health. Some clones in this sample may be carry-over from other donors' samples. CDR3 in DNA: TGTGCCTGGGCCCTTGGAAGACAGGCTAGCACAGATACGCAGTATTTT. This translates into CAWALGRQASTDTQYF. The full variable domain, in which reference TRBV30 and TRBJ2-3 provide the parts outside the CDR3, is SQTIHQWPATLVQPVGSPLSLECTVEGTSNPNLYWYRQAAGRGLQLLFYSVGIGQISSEVPQNLSASRPQDRQFILSSKKLLLSDSGFYLCAWALGRQASTDTQYFGPGTRLTVL.